This passage covers 15 T cell receptor beta chains from one sample sequenced in a study of CD8 T cells in ankylosing spondylitis. TCRdb itself ran the 5' RACE reads through MiXCR, one entry per CDR3 protein. The sample lists about 250,000 distinct CDR3 sequences; about 30% were seen once. Sequencing was carried out using blood, either unsorted or a sorted T cell fraction (not recorded which). The receptors stem from a male donor with ankylosing spondylitis or in good health (not recorded which).

This chain links TRBV2 with TRBJ1-2; D gene ambiguous. This CDR3 contains 10 residues. V gave up 10 bases and J gave up 8 bases, with 11 bases separating them. Germline V gene sequence: CDR1 SNHLY, CDR2 FYNNEI. The CDR3 sequence is CAIMGKGYTF. Written as DNA, the CDR3 is TGTGCCATCATGGGGAAGGGCTACACCTTC.

This clonotype was seen more than once but under ten times. This rearrangement joins TRBV20-1 to TRBJ1-3; D perhaps matches TRBD1 (5 bases). The V end lost 3 bases, the J end lost 2 bases, and 14 bases lay between the germline ends. Germline V gene lookup returns CDR1 DFQATT and CDR2 SNEGSKA (reference sequence). This CDR3 spans 15 amino acids. In DNA, the CDR3 is TGCAGTGCTAGTACAGGCGATCTGGCTGGAAACACCATATATTTT. This gives the protein CSASTGDLAGNTIYF.

V usage is TRBV12-3 or TRBV12-4 and J usage is TRBJ1-4; the D gene is possibly TRBD1 (5 bases). The CDR3 covers 16 residues. With 5 bases removed from V and 2 bases from J, the gap between germline ends came to 15 bases. This chain's CDR3 is CASSHNQGATNEKLFF. CDR3 bases: TGTGCCAGCAGTCATAACCAAGGGGCGACTAATGAAAAACTGTTTTTT.

V usage is TRBV2 and J usage is TRBJ1-1, with D possibly being TRBD1 (6 bases). The CDR3 consists of 14 residues. Trimming left V 2 bases short and J 5 bases short, with 12 bases between. Germline V lookup: CDR1 SNHLY, CDR2 FYNNEI. CDR3 in amino acids: CASSERGARTEAFF. The DNA of the CDR3 is TGTGCCAGCAGTGAACGGGGGGCTCGGACTGAAGCTTTCTTT.

This clonotype came up a few times. This chain joins TRBV18 and TRBJ2-1, with a weak D call TRBD1 (6 bases). Trimming took off 4 bases at V and 5 bases at J, with 12 bases between the two ends. The CDR3 totals 14 residues. Germline CDR1 is KGHSH and CDR2 is LQKENI. CDR3 region: CASSRGRDNNEQFF. The CDR3 DNA is TGTGCCAGCTCACGGGGGCGCGACAACAATGAGCAGTTCTTC.

The chain is built from TRBV29-1 and TRBJ2-3, with unresolved D. CDR1 SQVTM and CDR2 ANQGSEA come from the germline V gene. V shed 3 bases and J shed 2 bases, with 6 bases lying between them. The CDR3 loop spans 12 amino acids. CDR3 nucleotide sequence: TGCAGCGTTGAGGCCCACACAGATACGCAGTATTTT. This encodes CSVEAHTDTQYF.

The genes are TRBV5-1 and TRBJ2-1; D not resolved. The CDR3 has 14 amino acids. V gave up 4 bases and J gave up 6 bases, with 14 bases separating them. CDR1 is SGHRS, CDR2 YFSETQ, per germline. CDR3 sequence: CASSLGLVVNEQFF. For the CDR3, the DNA is TGCGCCAGCAGCCTAGGCCTAGTAGTCAATGAGCAGTTCTTC.

V usage is TRBV4-1 and J usage is TRBJ2-7, with D possibly matching TRBD1 (6 bases). V lost 0 bases and J lost 5, with 8 bases in between. This CDR3 is 13 amino acids long. From germline, CDR1 is MGHRA and CDR2 YSYEKL. The CDR3 loop is CASSQEGHHEQYF. CDR3 bases: TGCGCCAGCAGCCAAGAGGGACATCACGAGCAGTACTTC.

The chain joins TRBV5-1 to TRBJ1-2; D not resolved. V shed 2 bases and J shed 4 bases, with 15 bases lying between them. The germline V gene has CDR1 SGHRS and CDR2 YFSETQ. The CDR3 loop spans 15 amino acids. The CDR3 sequence is CASSFTTVDFYGYTF. CDR3 nucleotide sequence: TGCGCCAGCAGCTTCACGACGGTAGACTTCTATGGCTACACCTTC.

This clonotype was seen more than once but under ten times. The chain recombines TRBV20-1 with TRBJ2-1, with 8 bases fitting TRBD2. With 2 bases clipped from V and 7 bases from J, the junction kept 10 bases outside the gene matches. There are 15 residues in the CDR3. Germline V gene sequence: CDR1 DFQATT, CDR2 SNEGSKA (reference sequence). The CDR3 region has the DNA TGCAGTGCTAGACGGAGTAGCGGGGTTAAGAATGAGCAGTTCTTC. Translation: CSARRSSGVKNEQFF.

This clonotype was detected a few times. In nucleotides, the CDR3 is TGTGCCACCGAGGACAGGGTGAAAGAGACCCAGTACTTC. Its protein is CATEDRVKETQYF. The chain couples TRBV15 to TRBJ2-5; 8 nucleotides line up with TRBD1. CDR3 length: 13 residues. Germline lookup yields CDR1 LNHNV and CDR2 YYDKDF (reference sequence). J lost 3 bases, V lost 8 bases, and 5 bases had no gene match.

This clonotype was recorded a few times. The J gene is TRBJ2-4, the V gene TRBV5-5; 8 bases agree with TRBD1. This CDR3 has 13 residues. Trimming cost V 4 bases and J 8 bases; bases outside gene matches: 5. Germline CDR1 is SGHKS and CDR2 is YYEKEE (reference sequence). The CDR3: CASSIGQGDIQYF. The CDR3 DNA sequence: TGTGCCAGCAGCATTGGACAGGGTGACATTCAGTACTTC.

V is TRBV20-1 and J is TRBJ2-5; D is unresolved. The CDR3 covers 12 residues. CDR1 DFQATT and CDR2 SNEGSKA come from the germline V gene (reference sequence). The V gene lost 4 bases and the J gene lost 4 bases, with 10 bases spanning the gap. CDR3 in amino acids: CSAKTGRETQYF. In DNA, the CDR3 is TGCAGTGCTAAGACCGGGCGAGAGACCCAGTACTTC.

This clonotype has just a few counts. The rearrangement links TRBV18 to TRBJ1-2; D is ambiguous. The CDR3 has 14 residues. The germline V gene has CDR1 KGHSH and CDR2 LQKENI. Trimming shortened V by 0 bases and J by 5 bases, and 10 bases separated the two germline ends. The CDR3 sequence: CASSPPEDLYGYTF. The CDR3 bases are TGTGCCAGCTCACCACCGGAGGACCTATATGGCTACACCTTC.

This clonotype was detected once. This chain uses TRBV11-2 with TRBJ1-3, with D possibly TRBD1 on 5 matching bases. Germline V gene lookup returns CDR1 SGHAT and CDR2 FQNNGV. The V and J ends lost 3 bases and 5 bases respectively, with 14 bases between them. The CDR3 length is 15 residues. The CDR3 region is CASSFPQGPRNTIYF. In nucleotides, the CDR3 is TGTGCCAGCAGCTTCCCCCAGGGTCCAAGAAACACCATATATTTT.